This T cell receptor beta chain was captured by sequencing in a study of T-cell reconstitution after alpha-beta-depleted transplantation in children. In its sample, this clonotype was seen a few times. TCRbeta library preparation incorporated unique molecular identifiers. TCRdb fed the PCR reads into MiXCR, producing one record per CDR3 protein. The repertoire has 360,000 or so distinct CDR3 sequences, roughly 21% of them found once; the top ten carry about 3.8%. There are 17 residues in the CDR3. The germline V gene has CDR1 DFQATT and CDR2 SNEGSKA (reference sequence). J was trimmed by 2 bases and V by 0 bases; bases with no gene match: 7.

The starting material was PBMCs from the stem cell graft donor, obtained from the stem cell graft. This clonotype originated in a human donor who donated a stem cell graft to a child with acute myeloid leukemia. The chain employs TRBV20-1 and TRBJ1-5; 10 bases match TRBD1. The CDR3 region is CSAREADRGLGNQPQHF. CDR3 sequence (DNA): TGCAGTGCTAGAGAAGCAGACAGGGGGCTCGGCAATCAGCCCCAGCATTTT.